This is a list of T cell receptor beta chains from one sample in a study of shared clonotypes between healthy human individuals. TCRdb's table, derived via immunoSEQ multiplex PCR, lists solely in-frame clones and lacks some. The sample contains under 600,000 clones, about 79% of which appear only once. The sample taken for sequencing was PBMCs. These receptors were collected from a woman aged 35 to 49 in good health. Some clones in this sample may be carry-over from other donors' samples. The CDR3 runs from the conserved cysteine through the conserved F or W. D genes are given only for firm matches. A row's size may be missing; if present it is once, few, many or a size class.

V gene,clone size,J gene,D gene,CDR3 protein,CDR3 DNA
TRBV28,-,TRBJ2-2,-,CASRAQGDGELFF,TGTGCCAGCAGGGCTCAGGGAGACGGGGAGCTGTTTTTT
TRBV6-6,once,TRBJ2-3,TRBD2,CASIQGLAGDTQYF,TGTGCCAGCATCCAAGGACTAGCGGGAGATACGCAGTATTTT
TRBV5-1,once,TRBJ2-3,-,CASSLDGVGSTDTQYF,TGCGCCAGCAGCTTGGATGGTGTTGGTAGCACAGATACGCAGTATTTT
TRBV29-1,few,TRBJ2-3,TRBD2,CSAAGLAGTDTQYF,TGCAGCGCAGCCGGACTAGCGGGCACAGATACGCAGTATTTT
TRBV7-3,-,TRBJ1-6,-,CASSPSGTGNSPLHF,TGTGCCAGCAGCCCGTCGGGGACGGGGAATTCACCCCTCCACTTT
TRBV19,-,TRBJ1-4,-,CASSGPYATNEKLFF,TGTGCCAGTAGTGGCCCCTATGCAACTAATGAAAAACTGTTTTTT
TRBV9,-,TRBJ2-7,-,CASSVVGYYEQYF,TGTGCCAGCAGCGTAGTCGGCTACTACGAGCAGTACTTC
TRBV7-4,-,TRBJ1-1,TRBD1,CASRLSPGTGNTEAFF,TGTGCCAGCAGGTTAAGTCCCGGGACAGGGAACACTGAAGCTTTCTTT
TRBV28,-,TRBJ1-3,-,CASSLRGGNTIYF,TGTGCCAGCAGTTTACGGGGTGGAAACACCATATATTTT
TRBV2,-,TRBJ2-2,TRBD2,CASSRSGRASGELFF,TGTGCCAGCAGTAGAAGCGGGAGGGCGAGCGGGGAGCTGTTTTTT
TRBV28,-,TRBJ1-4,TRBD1,CASSQSGTGDEKLFF,TGTGCCAGCAGTCAATCCGGGACAGGCGATGAAAAACTGTTTTTT
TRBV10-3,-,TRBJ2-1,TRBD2,CAISESTGGGRAYNEQFF,TGTGCCATCAGTGAGTCGACGGGGGGCGGGAGGGCCTACAATGAGCAGTTCTTC
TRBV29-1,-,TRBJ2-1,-,CSALTASSYNEQFF,TGCAGCGCATTGACAGCAAGCTCCTACAATGAGCAGTTCTTC
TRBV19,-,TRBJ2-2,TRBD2,CASSILAGGYTGELFF,TGTGCCAGTAGTATCCTAGCGGGAGGTTACACCGGGGAGCTGTTTTTT
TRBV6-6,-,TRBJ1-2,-,CASSRDTGLAYGYTF,TGTGCCAGCAGCAGGGACACCGGATTAGCCTATGGCTACACCTTC
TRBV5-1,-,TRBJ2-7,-,CASSLDRYEQYF,TGCGCCAGCAGCTTGGATCGCTACGAGCAGTACTTC
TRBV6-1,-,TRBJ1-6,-,CASSEREGSYSSYNSPLHF,TGTGCCAGCAGTGAAAGGGAGGGCAGCTACAGCTCCTATAATTCACCCCTCCACTTT
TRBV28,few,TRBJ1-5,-,CASSSMGFNQPQHF,TGTGCCAGCAGTTCTATGGGGTTTAATCAGCCCCAGCATTTT
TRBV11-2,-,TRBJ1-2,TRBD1,CASSTLGQGGGYTF,TGTGCCAGCAGCACTCTAGGACAGGGCGGGGGCTACACCTTC
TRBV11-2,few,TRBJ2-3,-,CASSLSDTQYF,TGTGCCAGCAGCTTATCAGATACGCAGTATTTT
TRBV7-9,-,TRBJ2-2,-,CASSLNSGVVGSTGELFF,TGTGCCAGCAGCTTAAATAGTGGCGTGGTGGGTAGCACCGGGGAGCTGTTTTTT
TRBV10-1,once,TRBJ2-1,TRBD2,CASSDSGLAINEQFF,TGCGCCAGCAGCGATTCGGGACTAGCGATAAATGAGCAGTTCTTC
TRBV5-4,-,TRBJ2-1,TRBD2,CASSLDPSGLGNEQFF,TGTGCCAGCAGCTTGGACCCTAGCGGCTTGGGCAATGAGCAGTTCTTC
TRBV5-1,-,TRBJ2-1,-,CASSLEPGRHEQFF,TGCGCCAGCAGCTTGGAGCCAGGTCGCCATGAGCAGTTCTTC
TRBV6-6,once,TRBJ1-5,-,CASTPGPSNQPQHF,TGTGCCAGCACCCCAGGGCCTAGCAATCAGCCCCAGCATTTT
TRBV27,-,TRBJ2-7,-,CASLPSWGGEQYF,TGTGCCAGCCTCCCCTCGTGGGGTGGCGAGCAGTACTTC
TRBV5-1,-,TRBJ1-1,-,CASSLGGVDTEAFF,TGCGCCAGCAGCTTGGGAGGGGTAGACACTGAAGCTTTCTTT
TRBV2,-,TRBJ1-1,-,CASRSQGGVTEAFF,TGTGCCAGCAGGAGCCAAGGGGGGGTCACTGAAGCTTTCTTT